These 25 T cell receptor beta chains were all obtained from the same sample, sequenced in a study of PD-L1 blockade in urothelial cancer (dated by TCRdb to 2016 to 2017). The library was obtained by the immunoSEQ multiplex PCR assay. TCRdb's version of the immuneACCESS table is confined to in-frame rearrangements and falls short of the full clone set. An unresolved V gene accounts for under half of the shortfall where checked; the remainder is of unknown origin. The sample yields fewer than 50,000 clones; about 85% were counted once. Jointly, the top ten make up 6.5% to 8% of the sample. The material sequenced was PBMCs, taken around atezolizumab (anti-PD-L1) treatment. These receptors all stem from a man aged 55-75 years with urothelial cancer.

The rearrangement joins TRBV7-2 to TRBJ1-5; 7 nucleotides agree with TRBD1. Per germline, CDR1 SGHTA and CDR2 FQGNSA. CDR3 length equals 15 residues. J was trimmed by 3 bases and V by 2 bases; bases with no gene match: 4. CDR3 nucleotide sequence: TGTGCCAGCAGCTTATCACAGGGGTCCAATCAGCCCCAGCATTTT. Protein product: CASSLSQGSNQPQHF.

The J gene is TRBJ1-1, the V gene TRBV29-1; perhaps TRBD1 as D (5 bases). This CDR3 contains 14 residues. V dropped 4 bases and J dropped 0 bases, with 12 bases sitting between them. In germline, CDR1 is SQVTM, CDR2 ANQGSEA. The CDR3: CSVGLGLMNTEAFF. As DNA, the CDR3 is TGCAGCGTTGGGCTGGGACTGATGAACACTGAAGCTTTCTTT. The full variable domain, in which reference TRBV29-1 and TRBJ1-1 provide the parts outside the CDR3, is SAVISQKPSRDICQRGTSLTIQCQVDSQVTMMFWYRQQPGQSLTLIATANQGSEATYESGFVIDKFPISRPNLTFSTLTVSNMSPEDSSIYLCSVGLGLMNTEAFFGQGTRLTVV.

V usage is TRBV6-5 and J usage is TRBJ2-3; D might be TRBD1 (6 bases). This CDR3 comprises 13 residues. The germline V gene has CDR1 MNHEY and CDR2 SVGAGI. V was cut by 5 bases and J by 8 bases, with 14 bases left in between. In nucleotides, the CDR3 is TGTGCCAGCAGTACCCAGGGGAAAGCTACGCAGTATTTT. Amino acid sequence: CASSTQGKATQYF.

The chain combines TRBV4-3 with TRBJ1-2, with 8 bases aligning to TRBD1. Germline V gene lookup returns CDR1 LGHNA and CDR2 YSLEER. V was clipped by 1 base and J by 2 bases; unmatched bases: 6. CDR3 length equals 16 residues. CDR3: CASSQVAGGVNYGYTF. CDR3 DNA sequence: TGCGCCAGCAGCCAAGTAGCAGGGGGCGTAAACTATGGCTACACCTTC.

The chain carries TRBV27 and TRBJ1-2; D uncertain. The CDR3 covers 16 residues. Germline V gene sequence: CDR1 MNHEY, CDR2 SMNVEV (reference sequence). Trimming stripped 3 bases from V and 2 bases from J, with 16 bases between. The CDR3 reads CASSFRESRLNYGYTF. The CDR3 nucleotides read TGTGCCAGCAGTTTTCGGGAATCCCGCCTAAACTATGGCTACACCTTC.

The V call is TRBV7-3, the J call TRBJ2-2; 7 nucleotides line up with TRBD2. CDR3 length: 15 amino acids. CDR1 SGHTA and CDR2 FQGTGA come from the germline V gene. Trimming took 3 bases from V and 1 from J; bases not matched to a gene: 2. The CDR3 DNA is TGTGCCAGCAGCTTCGGACTAGGGAACACCGGGGAGCTGTTTTTT. Translating gives CASSFGLGNTGELFF. The complete variable domain, with remaining parts taken from reference TRBV7-3 and TRBJ2-2, reads GAGVSQTPSNKVTEKGKYVELRCDPISGHTALYWYRQSLGQGPEFLIYFQGTGAADDSGLPNDRFFAVRPEGSVSTLKIQRTERGDSAVYLCASSFGLGNTGELFFGEGSRLTVL.

CDR3 sequence: CASSQGQQGSEQYF. Written as DNA, the CDR3 is TGTGCCAGCAGCCAAGGACAACAGGGGTCCGAGCAGTACTTC. The chain carries TRBV4-2 and TRBJ2-7; 7 bases are shared with TRBD1. The germline V gene has CDR1 LGHNA and CDR2 YNFKEQ. V shed 1 base and J 6 bases; nucleotides not matched to a gene: 6. The CDR3 sequence is 14 residues long.

The gene calls are TRBV5-1 and TRBJ2-1; 8 bases fit TRBD2. Trimming removed 0 bases from V and 0 bases from J; junction bases left unmatched: 2. This CDR3 is built from 16 residues. Per germline, CDR1 SGHRS and CDR2 YFSETQ. CDR3 in amino acids: CASSLAAGGSYNEQFF. The CDR3 region has the DNA TGCGCCAGCAGCTTGGCGGCGGGGGGCTCCTACAATGAGCAGTTCTTC.

This clone was picked up a small number of times. This rearrangement joins TRBV2 to TRBJ1-6, with 8 bases matching TRBD1. The CDR3 is made up of 16 amino acids. With V trimmed by 10 bases and J by 7 bases, 15 bases remained unmatched. Looked up from germline, CDR1 is SNHLY and CDR2 is FYNNEI. CDR3 nucleotide sequence: TGTGCCACCATTCCAAACAGGGGGGCGTTCAATTCACCCCTCCACTTT. It encodes CATIPNRGAFNSPLHF.

The rearrangement joins TRBV4-2 to TRBJ2-1, with a weak D call TRBD1 (5 bases). Germline assignment: CDR1 LGHNA and CDR2 YNFKEQ. Trimming took off 0 bases at V and 1 base at J, with 10 bases between the two ends. This CDR3 spans 16 amino acids. The CDR3 is CASSQDGADSYNEQFF. The CDR3 bases are TGTGCCAGCAGCCAAGATGGGGCGGATTCCTACAATGAGCAGTTCTTC.

The chain is built from TRBV5-8 and TRBJ2-3; D is unresolved. V was clipped by 2 bases and J by 1 base, with 14 bases between them. CDR1 is SGHTS and CDR2 is YDEGEE in the germline V gene. The CDR3 sequence is 16 residues long. For the CDR3, the DNA is TGTGCCAGCAGCTTTGTTTCCTCTAGGCGCACAGATACGCAGTATTTT. It yields the protein CASSFVSSRRTDTQYF.

The chain joins TRBV13 to TRBJ2-7, with D tentatively TRBD1 (6 bases). V lost 0 bases, J lost 7 bases, and 10 bases lay in between. The length of the CDR3 is 13 residues. The V gene's germline CDR1 is PRHDT and CDR2 FYEKMQ (reference sequence). The CDR3 is CASSLGDSGEQYF. The CDR3 region has the DNA TGTGCCAGCAGCTTAGGGGACAGTGGTGAGCAGTACTTC.

This clone was found a few times. The chain uses TRBV14 and TRBJ2-2, with 10 bases identical to TRBD1. Germline V gene lookup returns CDR1 SGHDN and CDR2 FVKESK. The trim removed 2 bases at V and 6 bases at J, leaving 6 bases unmatched. The length of the CDR3 is 16 residues. CDR3: CASSQRTGGYSGELFF. As DNA, the CDR3 is TGTGCCAGCAGCCAACGGACAGGGGGGTATTCCGGGGAGCTGTTTTTT.

CDR3 sequence (DNA): TGCGCCAGCAGCTTGGGACAGGAGTTCTACGAGCAGTACTTC. It yields the protein CASSLGQEFYEQYF. The rearrangement links TRBV5-1 to TRBJ2-7, with D possibly TRBD1 on 6 matching bases. V was shortened by 0 bases and J by 3 bases, with 10 bases between the two germline ends. The CDR3 runs 14 residues. Germline V gives CDR1 SGHRS, CDR2 YFSETQ.

The count of this clone is one. The chain has TRBV11-3 and TRBJ2-2; 7 nucleotides align to TRBD1. The junction had 5 bases not matched to a gene; V was cut back by 2 bases and J by 2 bases. The CDR3 runs 16 residues. The germline gives CDR1 SGHNT, CDR2 YENEEA. The CDR3 protein is CASSLRQGVNTGELFF. As DNA, the CDR3 is TGTGCCAGCAGCTTACGGCAGGGGGTAAACACCGGGGAGCTGTTTTTT.

V and J are TRBV6-6 and TRBJ2-7; 9 bases are a match to TRBD1. The CDR3 consists of 13 residues. The germline V gene encodes CDR1 MNHNY and CDR2 SVGAGI (reference sequence). Unmatched junction bases numbered 6, after V lost 6 bases and J lost 6 bases. The CDR3 DNA is TGTGCCAGCAGCAGGGACAGGGAAGGCGAGCAGTACTTC. Translation gives CASSRDREGEQYF.

The chain employs TRBV5-4 and TRBJ1-2; 9 positions match TRBD1. The trim removed 5 bases at V and 6 bases at J, leaving 5 bases unmatched. The CDR3 spans 13 residues. The germline V gene has CDR1 SGHNT and CDR2 YYREEE (reference sequence). CDR3 coding DNA: TGTGCCAGCAGTTATACAGGGGGCGATGGCTACACCTTC. This encodes CASSYTGGDGYTF.

The CDR3 protein is CASRGASSGNTIYF. The CDR3 region has the DNA TGTGCCAGCAGGGGGGCCTCCTCTGGAAACACCATATATTTT. The rearrangement links TRBV6-1 to TRBJ1-3; a weak D match, TRBD1 (6 bases). Germline CDR1 and CDR2: MNHNS and SASEGT. CDR3 length: 14 amino acids. V shed 6 bases and J shed 0 bases, with 9 bases lying between them.

The chain couples TRBV19 to TRBJ2-5; TRBD1 matches at 8 bases. The ends lost 10 bases at V and 5 bases at J; junction bases unmatched: 9. This CDR3 spans 13 amino acids. The V gene's germline CDR1 is LNHDA and CDR2 SQIVND (reference sequence). CDR3 loop: CATKDRAGETQYF. The DNA of the CDR3 is TGTGCCACAAAGGACAGGGCGGGGGAGACCCAGTACTTC.

The rearrangement joins TRBV5-4 to TRBJ2-5, with 7 bases matching TRBD1. Germline values: CDR1 SGHNT, CDR2 YYREEE (reference sequence). The CDR3 is 14 residues long. J gave up 0 bases and V 4 bases, and 3 bases lay outside the gene matches. The CDR3 sequence is CASSQDRYQETQYF. CDR3 in DNA: TGTGCCAGCAGCCAGGACAGGTACCAAGAGACCCAGTACTTC. Combining the CDR3 with reference TRBV5-4 and TRBJ2-5 gives the whole variable domain ETGVTQSPTHLIKTRGQQVTLRCSSQSGHNTVSWYQQALGQGPQFIFQYYREEENGRGNFPPRFSGLQFPNYSSELNVNALELDDSALYLCASSQDRYQETQYFGPGTRLLVL.

The gene calls are TRBV11-3 and TRBJ2-7; perhaps TRBD1 as D (7 bases). The germline V and J ends were trimmed by 6 bases and 6 bases, with 15 bases remaining between them. Germline CDR1 SGHNT, CDR2 YENEEA. CDR3 length equals 13 residues. In nucleotides, the CDR3 is TGTGCCAGCAGTGCACTCCAGGGGGGCGAGCAGTACTTC. It is translated as CASSALQGGEQYF. The complete variable domain, with remaining parts taken from reference TRBV11-3 and TRBJ2-7, reads EAGVVQSPRYKIIEKKQPVAFWCNPISGHNTLYWYLQNLGQGPELLIRYENEEAVDDSQLPKDRFSAERLKGVDSTLKIQPAELGDSAVYLCASSALQGGEQYFGPGTRLTVT.

This clone appeared a few times. This CDR3 reads CACTGAGNTEAFF. CDR3 DNA sequence: TGTGCCTGCACAGGGGCAGGGAACACTGAAGCTTTCTTT. The chain carries TRBV7-9 and TRBJ1-1; 7 bases agree with TRBD1. V was pared by 11 bases and J by 1 base, with 7 bases of the junction left unmatched. CDR3 length: 13 residues. Germline CDR1 and CDR2: SEHNR and FQNEAQ (reference sequence).

This sequence joins TRBV18 and TRBJ1-2; the D is unclear. The CDR3 sequence is 13 residues long. The germline CDR1 and CDR2 sequences are KGHSH and LQKENI. The V and J ends lost 5 bases and 2 bases respectively, with 9 bases between them. CDR3 sequence: CASSEEKNYGYTF. DNA of the CDR3: TGTGCCAGCTCAGAAGAGAAGAACTATGGCTACACCTTC. Together with reference TRBV18 and TRBJ1-2, the CDR3 gives the full variable domain: NAGVMQNPRHLVRRRGQEARLRCSPMKGHSHVYWYRQLPEEGLKFMVYLQKENIIDESGMPKERFSAEFPKEGPSILRIQQVVRGDSAAYFCASSEEKNYGYTFGSGTRLTVV.

The chain uses TRBV11-2 and TRBJ2-3; D is possibly TRBD1 (6 bases). Between the trimmed V and J ends, which lost 8 bases and 3 bases, there was a span of 21 bases. The CDR3 totals 16 residues. From germline, CDR1 is SGHAT and CDR2 FQNNGV. The CDR3 spells CASGEQGGLLTDTQYF. For the CDR3, the DNA is TGTGCCAGCGGAGAGCAAGGGGGTTTACTGACAGATACGCAGTATTTT.

DNA of the CDR3: TGTGCCAGCAGCCGGACTCCAAACTCTGGGGCCAACGTCCTGACTTTC. Its translation is CASSRTPNSGANVLTF. The chain links TRBV7-3 to TRBJ2-6; D is perhaps TRBD2 (5 bases). The V gene lost 5 bases and the J gene lost 0 bases, with 11 bases spanning the gap. CDR1 and CDR2 from the germline V gene are SGHTA and FQGTGA. This CDR3 spans 16 amino acids.